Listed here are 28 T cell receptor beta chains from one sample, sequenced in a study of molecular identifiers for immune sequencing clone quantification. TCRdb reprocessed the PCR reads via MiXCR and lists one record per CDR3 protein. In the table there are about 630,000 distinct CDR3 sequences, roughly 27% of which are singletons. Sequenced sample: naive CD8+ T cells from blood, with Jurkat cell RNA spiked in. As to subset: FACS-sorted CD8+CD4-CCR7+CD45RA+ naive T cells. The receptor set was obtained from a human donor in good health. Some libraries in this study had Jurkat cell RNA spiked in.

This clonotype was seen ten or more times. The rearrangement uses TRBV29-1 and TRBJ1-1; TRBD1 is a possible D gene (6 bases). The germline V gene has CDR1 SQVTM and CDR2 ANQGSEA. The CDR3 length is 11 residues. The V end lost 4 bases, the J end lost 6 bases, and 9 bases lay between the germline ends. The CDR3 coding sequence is TGCAGCGTTGTAGAGGGGGCTGAAGCTTTCTTT. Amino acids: CSVVEGAEAFF.

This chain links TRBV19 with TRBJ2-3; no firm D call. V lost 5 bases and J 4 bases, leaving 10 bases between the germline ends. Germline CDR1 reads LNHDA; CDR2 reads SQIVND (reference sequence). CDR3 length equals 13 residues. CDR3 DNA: TGTGCCAGTAGTCGAGGCCAGCCAGATACGCAGTATTTT. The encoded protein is CASSRGQPDTQYF.

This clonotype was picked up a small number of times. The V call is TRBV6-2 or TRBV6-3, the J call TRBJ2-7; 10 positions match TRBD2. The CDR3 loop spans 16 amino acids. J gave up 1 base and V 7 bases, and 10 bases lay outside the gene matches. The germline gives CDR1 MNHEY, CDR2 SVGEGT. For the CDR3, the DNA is TGTGCCAGCACCCACAGCGGGAGGGCCTATTCCTACGAGCAGTACTTC. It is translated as CASTHSGRAYSYEQYF.

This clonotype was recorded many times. CDR3: CASSPRTGLGSPLHF. In DNA form, the CDR3 reads TGTGCCAGCAGCCCCCGGACAGGGCTAGGTTCACCCCTCCACTTT. V and J are TRBV3-1 and TRBJ1-6; 8 nucleotides align to TRBD1. CDR3 length equals 15 residues. Germline V CDR1 and CDR2: LGHDT, YNNKEL (reference sequence). V shed 4 bases and J 9 bases; nucleotides not matched to a gene: 8.

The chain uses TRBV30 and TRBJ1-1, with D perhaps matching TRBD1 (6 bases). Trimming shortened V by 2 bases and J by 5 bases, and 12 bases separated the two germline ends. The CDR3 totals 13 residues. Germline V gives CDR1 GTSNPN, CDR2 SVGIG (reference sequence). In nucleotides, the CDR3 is TGTGCCTGGAGTAAAGGGGGTTGGACTGAAGCTTTCTTT. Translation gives CAWSKGGWTEAFF. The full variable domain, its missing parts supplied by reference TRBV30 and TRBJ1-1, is SQTIHQWPATLVQPVGSPLSLECTVEGTSNPNLYWYRQAAGRGLQLLFYSVGIGQISSEVPQNLSASRPQDRQFILSSKKLLLSDSGFYLCAWSKGGWTEAFFGQGTRLTVV.

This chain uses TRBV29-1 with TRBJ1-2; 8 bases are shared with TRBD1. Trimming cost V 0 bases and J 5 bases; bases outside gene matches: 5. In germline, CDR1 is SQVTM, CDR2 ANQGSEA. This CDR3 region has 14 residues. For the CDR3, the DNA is TGCAGCGTTGAAGACACCCAGGGGGCGTATGGCTACACCTTC. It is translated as CSVEDTQGAYGYTF.

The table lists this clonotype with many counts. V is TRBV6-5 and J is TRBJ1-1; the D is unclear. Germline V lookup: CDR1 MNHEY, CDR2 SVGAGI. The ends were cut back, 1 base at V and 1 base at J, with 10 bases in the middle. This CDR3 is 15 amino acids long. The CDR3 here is CASSYFAASNTEAFF. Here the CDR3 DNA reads TGTGCCAGCAGTTACTTCGCAGCCTCGAACACTGAAGCTTTCTTT.

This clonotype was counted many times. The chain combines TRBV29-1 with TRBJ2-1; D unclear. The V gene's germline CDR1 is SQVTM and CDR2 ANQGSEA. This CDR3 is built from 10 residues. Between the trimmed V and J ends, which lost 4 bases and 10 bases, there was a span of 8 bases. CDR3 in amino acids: CSVVLGEQFF. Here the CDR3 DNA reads TGCAGCGTTGTTCTGGGGGAGCAGTTCTTC.

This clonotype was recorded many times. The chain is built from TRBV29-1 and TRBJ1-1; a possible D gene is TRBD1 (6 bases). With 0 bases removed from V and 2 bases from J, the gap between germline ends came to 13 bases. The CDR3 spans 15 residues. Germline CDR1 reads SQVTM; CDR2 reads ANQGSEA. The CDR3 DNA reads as TGCAGCGTTGAAGATACGTGGGGGCGAAACACTGAAGCTTTCTTT. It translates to CSVEDTWGRNTEAFF.

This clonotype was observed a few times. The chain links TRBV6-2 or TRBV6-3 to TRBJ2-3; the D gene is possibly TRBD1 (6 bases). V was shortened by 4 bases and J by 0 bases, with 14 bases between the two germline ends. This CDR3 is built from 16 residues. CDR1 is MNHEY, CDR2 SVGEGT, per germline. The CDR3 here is CASSSYRVPSTDTQYF. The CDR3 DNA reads TGTGCCAGCAGTTCGTACAGGGTCCCGAGCACAGATACGCAGTATTTT.

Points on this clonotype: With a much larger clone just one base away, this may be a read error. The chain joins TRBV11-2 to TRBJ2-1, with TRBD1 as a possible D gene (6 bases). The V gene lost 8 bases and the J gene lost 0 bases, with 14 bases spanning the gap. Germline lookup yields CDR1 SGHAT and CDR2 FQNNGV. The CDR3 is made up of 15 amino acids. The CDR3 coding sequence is TGTGCCAGCGGCCGACAGGCAGGCTCCTACAATGAGCAGTTCTTC. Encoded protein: CASGRQAGSYNEQFF.

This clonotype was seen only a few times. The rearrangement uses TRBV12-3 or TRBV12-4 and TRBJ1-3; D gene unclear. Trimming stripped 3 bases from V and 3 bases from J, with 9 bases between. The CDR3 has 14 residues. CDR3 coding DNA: TGTGCCAGCAGTTTTCGACCGCTTGGAAACACCATATATTTT. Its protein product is CASSFRPLGNTIYF.

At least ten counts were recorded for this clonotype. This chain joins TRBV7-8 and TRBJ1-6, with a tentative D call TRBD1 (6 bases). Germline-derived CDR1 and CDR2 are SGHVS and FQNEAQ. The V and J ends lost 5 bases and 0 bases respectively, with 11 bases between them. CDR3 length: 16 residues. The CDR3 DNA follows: TGTGCCAGCAGCCCTCGGACAGTCTCCTATAATTCACCCCTCCACTTT. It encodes CASSPRTVSYNSPLHF.

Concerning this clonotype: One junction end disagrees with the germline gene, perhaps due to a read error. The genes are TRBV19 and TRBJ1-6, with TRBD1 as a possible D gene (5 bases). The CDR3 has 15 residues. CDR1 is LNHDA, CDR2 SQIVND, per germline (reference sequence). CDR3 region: CASSIDRDENSHLHF. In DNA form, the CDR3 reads TGTGCCAGTAGTATAGATAGGGACGAAAATTCACACCTCCACTTT.

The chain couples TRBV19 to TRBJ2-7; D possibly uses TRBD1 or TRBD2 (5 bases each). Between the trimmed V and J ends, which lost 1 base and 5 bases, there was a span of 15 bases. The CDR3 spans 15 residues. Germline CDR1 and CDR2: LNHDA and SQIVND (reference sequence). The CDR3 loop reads CASSIVAGRGDEQYF. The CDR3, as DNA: TGTGCCAGTAGTATAGTGGCAGGCCGGGGCGACGAGCAGTACTTC.

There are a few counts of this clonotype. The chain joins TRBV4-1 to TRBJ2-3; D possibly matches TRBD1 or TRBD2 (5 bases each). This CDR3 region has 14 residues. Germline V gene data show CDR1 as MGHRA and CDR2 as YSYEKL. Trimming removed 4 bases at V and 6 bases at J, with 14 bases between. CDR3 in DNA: TGCGCCAGCAGCCGGGGACGGTACAGCGATACGCAGTATTTT. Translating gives CASSRGRYSDTQYF.

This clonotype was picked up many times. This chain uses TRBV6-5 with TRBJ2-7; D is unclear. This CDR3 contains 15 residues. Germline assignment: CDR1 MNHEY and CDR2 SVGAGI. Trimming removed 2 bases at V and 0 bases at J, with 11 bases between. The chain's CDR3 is CASSYGSTVSYEQYF. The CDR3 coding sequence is TGTGCCAGCAGTTACGGCTCGACGGTCTCCTACGAGCAGTACTTC.

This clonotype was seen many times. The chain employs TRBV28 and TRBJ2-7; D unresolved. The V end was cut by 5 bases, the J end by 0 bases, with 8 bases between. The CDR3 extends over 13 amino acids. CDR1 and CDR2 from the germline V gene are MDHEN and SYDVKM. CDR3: CASSLHLSYEQYF. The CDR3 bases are TGTGCCAGCAGTCTACACCTCTCCTACGAGCAGTACTTC.

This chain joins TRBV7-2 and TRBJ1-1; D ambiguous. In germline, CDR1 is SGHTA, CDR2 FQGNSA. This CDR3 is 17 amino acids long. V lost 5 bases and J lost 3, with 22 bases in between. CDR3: CTSSAPGAASWYTEAFF. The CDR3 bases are TGTACCAGCAGCGCCCCGGGAGCGGCATCTTGGTACACTGAAGCTTTCTTT.

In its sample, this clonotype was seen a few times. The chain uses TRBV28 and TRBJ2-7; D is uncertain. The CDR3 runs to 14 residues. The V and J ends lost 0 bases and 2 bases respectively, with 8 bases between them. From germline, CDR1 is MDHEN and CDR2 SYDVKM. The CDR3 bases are TGTGCCAGCAGTTTATGGGTCGGAACCTACGAGCAGTACTTC. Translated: CASSLWVGTYEQYF.

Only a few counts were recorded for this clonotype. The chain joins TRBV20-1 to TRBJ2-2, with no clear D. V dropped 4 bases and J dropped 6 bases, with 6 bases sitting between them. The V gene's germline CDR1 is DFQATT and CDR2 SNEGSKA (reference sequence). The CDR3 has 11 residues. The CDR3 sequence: CSAKFSGELFF. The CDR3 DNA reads TGCAGTGCTAAATTTTCCGGGGAGCTGTTTTTT.

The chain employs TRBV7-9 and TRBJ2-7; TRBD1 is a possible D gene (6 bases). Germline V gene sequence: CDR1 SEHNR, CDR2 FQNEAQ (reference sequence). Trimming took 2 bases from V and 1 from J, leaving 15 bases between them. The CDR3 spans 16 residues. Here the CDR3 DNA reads TGTGCCAGCAGCTTAAGTTTAGGACAGACGTCCTACGAGCAGTACTTC. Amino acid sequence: CASSLSLGQTSYEQYF.

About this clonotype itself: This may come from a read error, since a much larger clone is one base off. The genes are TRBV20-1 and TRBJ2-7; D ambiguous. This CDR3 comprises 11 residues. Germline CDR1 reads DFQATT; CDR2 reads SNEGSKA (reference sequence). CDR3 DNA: TGCAGTGCTAGTTCCCTCTACGAGCAGAACTTC. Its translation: CSASSLYEQNF.

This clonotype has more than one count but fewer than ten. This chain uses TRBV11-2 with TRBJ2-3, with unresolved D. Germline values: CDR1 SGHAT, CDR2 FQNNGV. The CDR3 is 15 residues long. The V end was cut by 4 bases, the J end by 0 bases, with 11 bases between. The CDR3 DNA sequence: TGTGCCAGCAGCTGGGTGCGGCGGAGCACAGATACGCAGTATTTT. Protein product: CASSWVRRSTDTQYF.

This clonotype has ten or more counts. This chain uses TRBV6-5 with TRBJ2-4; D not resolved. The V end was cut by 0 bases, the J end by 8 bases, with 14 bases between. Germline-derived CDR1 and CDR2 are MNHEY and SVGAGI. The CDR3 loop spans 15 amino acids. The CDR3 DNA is TGTGCCAGCAGTTACTCTTCGATGGGCTGGGACATTCAGTACTTC. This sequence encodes CASSYSSMGWDIQYF.

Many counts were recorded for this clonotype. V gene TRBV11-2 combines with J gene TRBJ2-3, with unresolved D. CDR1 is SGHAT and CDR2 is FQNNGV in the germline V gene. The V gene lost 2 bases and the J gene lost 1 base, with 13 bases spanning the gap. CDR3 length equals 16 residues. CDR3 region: CASSLFRGTGTDTQYF. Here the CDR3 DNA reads TGTGCCAGCAGCTTATTTCGAGGCACCGGCACAGATACGCAGTATTTT.

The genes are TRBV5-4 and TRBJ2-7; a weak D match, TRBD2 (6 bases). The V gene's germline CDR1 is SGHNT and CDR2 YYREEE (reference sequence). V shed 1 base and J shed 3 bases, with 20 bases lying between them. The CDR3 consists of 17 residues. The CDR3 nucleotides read TGTGCCAGCAGCTTGTCAAGCACGGCGGGGCTCATCTACGAGCAGTACTTC. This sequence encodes CASSLSSTAGLIYEQYF.

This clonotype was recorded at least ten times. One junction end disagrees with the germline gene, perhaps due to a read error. CDR3 region: CASSLAGNTEAFF. The CDR3 DNA is TGTGCCAGCAGCTTAGCCGGAAACACTGAAGCTTTCTTT. The chain carries TRBV5-1 and TRBJ1-1; D is uncertain. Germline CDR1 is SGHRS and CDR2 is YFSETQ. This CDR3 is built from 13 residues.